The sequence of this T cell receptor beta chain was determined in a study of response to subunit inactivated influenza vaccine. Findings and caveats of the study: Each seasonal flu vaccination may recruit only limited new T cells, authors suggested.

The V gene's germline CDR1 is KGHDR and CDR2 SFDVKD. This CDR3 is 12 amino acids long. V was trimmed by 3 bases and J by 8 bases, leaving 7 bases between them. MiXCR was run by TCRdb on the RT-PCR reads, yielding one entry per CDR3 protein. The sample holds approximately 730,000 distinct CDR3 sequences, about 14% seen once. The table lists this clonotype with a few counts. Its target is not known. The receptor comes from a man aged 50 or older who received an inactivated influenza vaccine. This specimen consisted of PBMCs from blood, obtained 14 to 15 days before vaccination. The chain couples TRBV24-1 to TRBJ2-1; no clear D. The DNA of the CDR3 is TGTGCCACCAGTGATGTGGGGTATGAGCAGTTCTTC. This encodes CATSDVGYEQFF.